Presented here are 27 T cell receptor beta chains from one specimen sequenced in a study of beta chain features in type 1 diabetes (dated by TCRdb to 2017 to 2018). The library was prepared using the immunoSEQ multiplex PCR assay. The entire isolated RNA was reverse transcribed using the High Capacity cDNA Reverse Transcription Kit, and thus expressed TCRB transcripts were sequenced. The table comes from immuneACCESS by way of TCRdb, which keeps in-frame sequences with V and J called. Part of the clones is missing from these tables; in studies checked, under half for an unresolved V gene and the rest for unknown reasons. Recorded for this sample are about 240,000 clones; approximately 14% of them occurred a single time. The ten largest clonotypes hold almost 0.02% of the sample. On the study overall, not on this receptor specifically: In all four CD4+ subsets, TCRB CDR3 length was moderately but significantly shorter in type 1 diabetes patients.

No antigens are known for them. Sequenced: naive CD4+ T cells from blood. The cell subset or site label, read with the paper, signifies: true naive CD4+ T cells. All receptors come from a man aged 25-45 years with type 1 diabetes.

This sequence joins TRBV19 and TRBJ1-5, with 10 bases matching TRBD1. The ends lost 5 bases at V and 6 bases at J; junction bases unmatched: 7. Germline V gene lookup returns CDR1 LNHDA and CDR2 SQIVND (reference sequence). The CDR3 is 15 amino acids. The CDR3 sequence: CASSPRTGGSQPQHF. In nucleotides, the CDR3 is TGTGCCAGTAGTCCTCGGACAGGGGGTTCTCAGCCCCAGCATTTT. The full variable domain, its missing parts supplied by reference TRBV19 and TRBJ1-5, is DGGITQSPKYLFRKEGQNVTLSCEQNLNHDAMYWYRQDPGQGLRLIYYSQIVNDFQKGDIAEGYSVSREKKESFPLTVTSAQKNPTAFYLCASSPRTGGSQPQHFGDGTRLSIL.

V is TRBV11-3 and J is TRBJ2-1, with D possibly TRBD1 on 6 matching bases. Per germline, CDR1 SGHNT and CDR2 YENEEA. The CDR3 extends over 12 amino acids. Trimming left V 5 bases short and J 10 bases short, with 12 bases between. The CDR3 DNA reads as TGTGCCAGCAGCCACCGGGACACCGAGCAGTTCTTC. It is translated as CASSHRDTEQFF.

To note about this clone: A read error may produce the germline difference seen at one junction end. The chain is built from TRBV11-2 and TRBJ2-7; TRBD2 is a possible D gene (6 bases). The germline gives CDR1 SGHAT, CDR2 FQNNGV. The CDR3 loop spans 14 amino acids. For the CDR3, the DNA is TGTGCCAGCAGCTCGAATCCGGGACTGATGGTCGCGGACTTC. Translating gives CASSSNPGLMVADF.

J is TRBJ2-1 and V is TRBV10-3; the match to TRBD2 covers 13 bases. CDR3 length equals 18 residues. V dropped 4 bases and J dropped 6; count of bases not matched to a gene: 12. Germline CDR1 is ENHRY and CDR2 is SYGVKD. The DNA for the CDR3 is TGTGCCATCAGTGGCACTAGCGGGGGGGCCTTTTTCGGCAATGAGCAGTTCTTC. Its protein is CAISGTSGGAFFGNEQFF.

There are a few counts of this clone. The chain joins TRBV7-9 to TRBJ2-1; TRBD2 aligns across 14 bases. The ends lost 5 bases at V and 8 bases at J; junction bases unmatched: 8. Germline V gene sequence: CDR1 SEHNR, CDR2 FQNEAQ (reference sequence). The CDR3 runs 16 residues. CDR3 bases: TGTGCCAGCAGCACCGGACTAGCGGGAGGATGGGATGAGCAGTTCTTC. This translates into CASSTGLAGGWDEQFF.

This clone occurred a few times. This chain connects TRBV29-1 to TRBJ2-1; 8 bases map to TRBD2. The CDR3 is 12 amino acids. In germline, CDR1 is SQVTM, CDR2 ANQGSEA. Trimming cost V 7 bases and J 10 bases; bases outside gene matches: 9. The CDR3 is CSGQRESGEQFF. Written as DNA, the CDR3 is TGCAGCGGGCAGCGGGAGTCGGGGGAGCAGTTCTTC.

This clone was observed a handful of times. The chain recombines TRBV19 with TRBJ2-7; 9 positions match TRBD1. The CDR3 extends over 13 amino acids. The J segment lost 2 bases and the V segment lost 9 bases, leaving 5 bases of the junction unmatched. Germline V CDR1 and CDR2: LNHDA, SQIVND (reference sequence). The DNA for the CDR3 is TGTGCCAGCTCGGGACAGGGTCCCTACGAGCAGTACTTC. Translation: CASSGQGPYEQYF.

This clone was detected a few times. The rearrangement joins TRBV5-1 to TRBJ2-1, with 9 bases aligning to TRBD2. The ends lost 2 bases at V and 4 bases at J; junction bases unmatched: 10. CDR1 is SGHRS, CDR2 YFSETQ, per germline. The CDR3 runs 17 residues. CDR3 DNA sequence: TGCGCCAGCAGCTTTATAGGCGGGAGGGCCACATACAATGAGCAGTTCTTC. This codes for CASSFIGGRATYNEQFF.

This clone has only a few counts. The chain combines TRBV2 with TRBJ1-4; D is uncertain. V lost 5 bases and J lost 2, with 6 bases in between. The CDR3 covers 13 residues. Per the germline V gene, CDR1 is SNHLY and CDR2 is FYNNEI. DNA for the CDR3: TGTGCCAGCAGTTTGCAGACTAATGAAAAACTGTTTTTT. Residues: CASSLQTNEKLFF.

This clone was seen only once. This chain uses TRBV7-9 with TRBJ2-2; TRBD2 might be the D (6 bases). V was cut by 5 bases and J by 6 bases, with 16 bases left in between. CDR3 size: 15 residues. Germline lookup yields CDR1 SEHNR and CDR2 FQNEAQ (reference sequence). The CDR3: CASSPSDGLPGELFF. The CDR3 nucleotides are TGTGCCAGCAGCCCTAGCGACGGACTCCCCGGGGAGCTGTTTTTT.

V is TRBV2 and J is TRBJ2-1, with unresolved D. V lost 6 bases, J lost 7 bases, and 7 bases lay in between. This CDR3 contains 11 residues. CDR1 SNHLY and CDR2 FYNNEI come from the germline V gene. CDR3 nucleotides: TGTGCCAGCAGGCCAGTGAATGAGCAGTTCTTC. The encoded protein is CASRPVNEQFF.

The rearrangement links TRBV11-3 to TRBJ2-2; 7 bases map to TRBD2. The V and J ends lost 0 bases and 2 bases, in that order; junction bases with no gene match: 12. From germline, CDR1 is SGHNT and CDR2 YENEEA. CDR3 size: 19 residues. CDR3 amino acids: CASSLDLGLMPSNTGELFF. Written as DNA, the CDR3 is TGTGCCAGCAGCTTAGATTTGGGACTAATGCCCTCCAACACCGGGGAGCTGTTTTTT.

This clone was detected a few times. The V gene is TRBV4-1, the J gene TRBJ1-6; TRBD1 aligns across 7 bases. CDR3 size: 14 residues. Germline V gives CDR1 MGHRA, CDR2 YSYEKL. The V segment lost 1 base and the J segment 10 bases; nucleotides outside the gene matches: 4. The CDR3 bases are TGCGCCAGCAGCCAAGGACAGGGCCGGTCACCCCTCCACTTT. Translated, it gives CASSQGQGRSPLHF.

The table lists this clone with a few counts. The chain is built from TRBV6-5 and TRBJ1-4; 7 bases fit TRBD1. J gave up 8 bases and V 5 bases, and 8 bases lay outside the gene matches. The CDR3 spans 14 residues. Germline CDR1 is MNHEY and CDR2 is SVGAGI. The CDR3 DNA reads TGTGCCAGCAGTACATCGGGACAGCCAGAAAAACTGTTTTTT. Translation gives CASSTSGQPEKLFF.

The chain uses TRBV11-3 and TRBJ2-1; D call uncertain. Looked up from germline, CDR1 is SGHNT and CDR2 is YENEEA. V was cut by 0 bases and J by 10 bases, with 4 bases left in between. The CDR3 spans 11 residues. DNA for the CDR3: TGTGCCAGCAGCTTAGATGGCGAGCAGTTCTTC. It specifies CASSLDGEQFF.

This clone was found a few times. The chain employs TRBV28 and TRBJ2-1; 13 bases fit TRBD2. V lost 6 bases and J lost 4; bases outside the gene matches: 9. Germline values: CDR1 MDHEN, CDR2 SYDVKM. This CDR3 contains 17 residues. The CDR3 spells CASRPPGLAGVYNEQFF. CDR3 nucleotides: TGTGCCAGCAGACCACCAGGACTAGCGGGAGTGTACAATGAGCAGTTCTTC.

The chain uses TRBV5-4 and TRBJ2-5; a weak D match, TRBD2 (5 bases). Germline CDR1 and CDR2: SGHNT and YYREEE (reference sequence). The CDR3 runs to 15 residues. Trimming removed 3 bases from V and 4 bases from J, with 16 bases in between. CDR3 sequence: CASSSGLGSVETQYF. The CDR3 DNA follows: TGTGCCAGCAGCTCCGGACTGGGGTCTGTAGAGACCCAGTACTTC.

The rearrangement uses TRBV2 and TRBJ1-1; a possible D gene is TRBD1 (5 bases). Germline CDR1 reads SNHLY; CDR2 reads FYNNEI. This CDR3 has 14 residues. Trimming took 8 bases from V and 1 from J, leaving 14 bases between them. The CDR3 DNA reads TGTGCCAGCTCGGTAGGGGAAGCGAACACTGAAGCTTTCTTT. Residues: CASSVGEANTEAFF.

This clone was picked up a small number of times. This chain uses TRBV5-4 with TRBJ1-5; 9 bases agree with TRBD1. V was pared by 5 bases and J by 2 bases, with 8 bases of the junction left unmatched. Germline V CDR1 and CDR2: SGHNT, YYREEE (reference sequence). This CDR3 has 16 amino acids. The CDR3 loop is CASSLTGGGGNQPQHF. The DNA for the CDR3 is TGTGCCAGCAGTTTAACAGGGGGCGGCGGCAATCAGCCCCAGCATTTT.

The chain has TRBV27 and TRBJ2-5, with a possible D match to TRBD2 (5 bases). The CDR3 contains 16 residues. Trimming shortened V by 3 bases and J by 4 bases, and 18 bases separated the two germline ends. Germline V CDR1 and CDR2: MNHEY, SMNVEV (reference sequence). Written as DNA, the CDR3 is TGTGCCAGCAGTTTCGCTAGCCTGATGGGGAGAGAGACCCAGTACTTC. Its translation is CASSFASLMGRETQYF.

The V call is TRBV13, the J call TRBJ1-2, with D unresolved. The V end was cut by 1 base, the J end by 4 bases, with 10 bases between. The CDR3 runs to 14 residues. The germline CDR1 and CDR2 sequences are PRHDT and FYEKMQ (reference sequence). The CDR3 region is CASSLEAGIYGYTF. CDR3 nucleotides: TGTGCCAGCAGCTTAGAGGCGGGAATCTATGGCTACACCTTC.

The chain has TRBV4-2 and TRBJ2-1; 11 positions agree with TRBD2. The germline gives CDR1 LGHNA, CDR2 YNFKEQ. The CDR3 covers 15 residues. V was pared by 1 base and J by 5 bases, with 1 base of the junction left unmatched. The chain's CDR3 is CASSQAGLADNEQFF. The CDR3 region has the DNA TGTGCCAGCAGCCAAGCGGGACTAGCGGACAATGAGCAGTTCTTC.

This clone was detected only a few times. The rearrangement uses TRBV6-4 and TRBJ2-2, with a tentative D call TRBD1 (6 bases). Deletions cut 3 bases from V and 0 bases from J, with 11 bases between. Germline V gene sequence: CDR1 MRHNA, CDR2 SNTAGT. This CDR3 is 16 amino acids long. In DNA, the CDR3 is TGTGCCAGCAGTGAAAATGGACAGCCGAACACCGGGGAGCTGTTTTTT. Amino acids: CASSENGQPNTGELFF.

J is TRBJ2-5 and V is TRBV2; 8 bases agree with TRBD2. Germline trimming cut 6 bases from V and 5 bases from J; bases unmatched to any gene: 5. This CDR3 is built from 13 residues. CDR1 is SNHLY, CDR2 FYNNEI, per germline. The chain's CDR3 is CASSGLALETQYF. CDR3 nucleotides: TGTGCCAGCAGCGGACTAGCTCTGGAGACCCAGTACTTC.

This chain connects TRBV29-1 to TRBJ1-4; D may be TRBD1 (5 bases). The V gene's germline CDR1 is SQVTM and CDR2 ANQGSEA. The CDR3 length is 14 residues. The ends were cut back, 6 bases at V and 5 bases at J, with 16 bases in the middle. In DNA form, the CDR3 reads TGCAGCGTGGGAGGTGGACATTCAAATGAAAAACTGTTTTTT. Translated, it gives CSVGGGHSNEKLFF.

The V call is TRBV15, the J call TRBJ1-5; D gene ambiguous. Trimming left V 3 bases short and J 0 bases short, with 6 bases between. The CDR3 loop spans 14 amino acids. From germline, CDR1 is LNHNV and CDR2 YYDKDF (reference sequence). CDR3 residues: CATSRRDSNQPQHF. The CDR3 nucleotides are TGTGCCACCAGCAGGAGGGATAGCAATCAGCCCCAGCATTTT. Looking up the rest from reference TRBV15 and TRBJ1-5 gives the full variable domain: DAMVIQNPRYQVTQFGKPVTLSCSQTLNHNVMYWYQQKSSQAPKLLFHYYDKDFNNEADTPDNFQSRRPNTSFCFLDIRSPGLGDTAMYLCATSRRDSNQPQHFGDGTRLSIL.

This clone showed up just a few times. The J gene is TRBJ2-7, the V gene TRBV6-6, with 7 bases aligning to TRBD1. CDR3 length: 13 residues. CDR1 MNHNY and CDR2 SVGAGI come from the germline V gene (reference sequence). J lost 4 bases, V lost 5 bases, and 5 bases had no gene match. CDR3 residues: CASSPGTAYEQYF. The CDR3 DNA reads TGTGCCAGCAGTCCCGGGACAGCGTACGAGCAGTACTTC.